Reported below is one T cell receptor beta chain. This specimen comes from a study of blood T cells in healthy people across ages. A sample-barcoded 5' primer and a J-beta primer mix were used in a second PCR of roughly 6 to 11 cycles. Each CDR3 protein gets one entry after TCRdb re-called the 5' RACE reads with MiXCR. The repertoire holds some 1.4 million distinct CDR3 sequences, with 42% as singletons. V was pared by 3 bases and J by 3 bases, with 15 bases of the junction left unmatched. Germline-derived CDR1 and CDR2 are DFQATT and SNEGSKA (reference sequence). The CDR3 extends over 17 amino acids.

The sequencing sample was made of blood. This chain connects TRBV20-1 to TRBJ2-3; TRBD2 aligns across 7 bases. The clonotype comes from a woman between 18 and 30 years old in good health. The CDR3 sequence: CSARRREKVMKTDTQYF. The CDR3 region has the DNA TGCAGTGCTAGGCGGCGGGAGAAAGTGATGAAAACAGATACGCAGTATTTT.